This TCR beta chain was sequenced for a study of neoadjuvant anti-PD-1 for oral cavity cancer. This CDR3 is 13 amino acids long. The V end lost 0 bases, the J end lost 8 bases, and 10 bases lay between the germline ends. Germline lookup yields CDR1 LNHDA and CDR2 SQIVND (reference sequence). Produced via immunoSEQ multiplex PCR; TCRdb's table is partial and in-frame only. Counted here are some 66,000 clones, around 83% occurring once; the ten biggest clones make up approximately 3.6%. This clone showed up just once. Patients were newly diagnosed with stage II-IVA oral cavity squamous cell carcinoma without prior systemic or radiation treatment.

V usage is TRBV19 and J usage is TRBJ1-2; D gene unclear. This specimen consisted of PBMCs, obtained before nivolumab (anti-PD-1) treatment. The receptor comes from a person between 40 and 85 years old with oral cavity squamous cell carcinoma. Written as DNA, the CDR3 is TGTGCCAGTAGTATAGACAAGGGCTTCGGCTACACCTTC. This sequence encodes CASSIDKGFGYTF.